A single sample is the source of the 8 T cell receptor beta chains below, sequenced in a study of T cell responses to AZD1222 COVID-19 vaccine (dated by TCRdb to about 2021). The sample's time point label, decoded: baseline before first vaccination. Receptors were amplified or captured by the immunoSEQ multiplex PCR assay. What TCRdb holds here is the immuneACCESS table cut down to in-frame rearrangements. Part of the clones is not present; checked against another copy, under half of the missing clones reflect an unresolved V gene, and the others are unexplained. The sample table holds 130,000 to 150,000 clones, of which more than 80% were seen once. The ten largest clonotypes hold around 1.6% of the sample. Material: peripheral blood, obtained on day 0 of AZD1222 vaccination. All receptors come from an adult in good health.

The chain combines TRBV27 with TRBJ2-6, with a tentative D call TRBD2 (5 bases). CDR1 is MNHEY and CDR2 is SMNVEV in the germline V gene (reference sequence). Trimming cost V 2 bases and J 4 bases, with 12 bases left between them. The CDR3 has 16 residues. DNA of the CDR3: TGTGCCAGCAGTTTAGAGGGCGCGGAGGGGGCCAACGTCCTGACTTTC. This sequence encodes CASSLEGAEGANVLTF. Drawing the rest from reference TRBV27 and TRBJ2-6, the complete variable domain is EAQVTQNPRYLITVTGKKLTVTCSQNMNHEYMSWYRQDPGLGLRQIYYSMNVEVTDKGDVPEGYKVSRKEKRNFPLILESPSPNQTSLYFCASSLEGAEGANVLTFGAGSRLTVL.

This clone has only a few counts. CDR3 in amino acids: CASSQGRQATPWSPLHF. DNA for the CDR3: TGTGCCAGCAGCCAAGGCCGACAGGCCACCCCTTGGTCACCCCTCCACTTT. The V gene is TRBV3-1 (or the pseudogene TRBV3-2), the J gene TRBJ1-6, with D tentatively TRBD1 (6 bases). Germline CDR1 reads LGHDT; CDR2 reads YNNKEL (reference sequence). CDR3 size: 17 residues. Trimming removed 1 base at V and 10 bases at J, with 20 bases between.

This rearrangement joins TRBV9 to TRBJ1-3; possible D gene TRBD1, 6 bases. CDR3 length: 15 amino acids. Germline V gene lookup returns CDR1 SGDLS and CDR2 YYNGEE. The ends were cut back, 0 bases at V and 2 bases at J, with 9 bases in the middle. CDR3 DNA sequence: TGTGCCAGCAGCGTAGGTGGGACAACTGGAAACACCATATATTTT. The encoded protein is CASSVGGTTGNTIYF.

This sequence joins TRBV19 and TRBJ1-5; no definite D call. The V and J ends lost 0 bases and 7 bases respectively, with 13 bases between them. The CDR3 contains 15 residues. Germline values: CDR1 LNHDA, CDR2 SQIVND (reference sequence). As DNA, the CDR3 is TGTGCCAGTAGTATAGATCGGGGAAGCACACAGCCCCAGCATTTT. It yields the protein CASSIDRGSTQPQHF.

V is TRBV19 and J is TRBJ1-1; perhaps TRBD1 as D (6 bases). From germline, CDR1 is LNHDA and CDR2 SQIVND (reference sequence). V lost 3 bases, J lost 1 base, and 6 bases lay in between. The CDR3 spans 13 residues. Here the CDR3 DNA reads TGTGCCAGTAGTATCAGGGGGAACACTGAAGCTTTCTTT. It is translated as CASSIRGNTEAFF.

The V call is TRBV6-2 or TRBV6-3, the J call TRBJ2-7, with 9 bases aligning to TRBD2. Germline V gene lookup returns CDR1 MNHEY and CDR2 SVGEGT. V shed 4 bases, J shed 2 bases, and the junction held 6 bases outside the gene matches. This CDR3 is built from 15 residues. DNA of the CDR3: TGTGCCAGCAGTTGGGCGGGAGGGATAACCTACGAGCAGTACTTC. Protein sequence: CASSWAGGITYEQYF.

The chain combines TRBV3-1 (or the pseudogene TRBV3-2) with TRBJ2-5; D gene uncertain. V lost 6 bases and J lost 4, with 18 bases in between. The CDR3 is 15 residues long. Per the germline V gene, CDR1 is LGHDT and CDR2 is YNNKEL (reference sequence). This CDR3 is CASRSTRRARETQYF. CDR3 nucleotide sequence: TGTGCCAGCAGATCCACCAGGAGAGCGCGAGAGACCCAGTACTTC.

CDR3 loop: CATSDEPLGHGYTF. DNA of the CDR3: TGTGCCACCAGTGATGAGCCACTCGGGCACGGCTACACCTTC. The rearrangement joins TRBV24-1 to TRBJ1-2; D not certain. The ends were cut back, 3 bases at V and 8 bases at J, with 15 bases in the middle. The CDR3 runs to 14 residues. Germline assignment: CDR1 KGHDR and CDR2 SFDVKD.